The 7 T cell receptor beta chains below all came from one sample that was sequenced in a study of CD8+ T cells in alopecia areata. Indicated treatment: oral pan-JAK inhibitor, 5-10 mg twice daily. Investigators isolated RNA and reverse transcribed it into cDNA to act as the sequencing template. Assay: immunoSEQ multiplex PCR; the TCRdb copy retains only in-frame clones and omits some. Here the sample spans 95,000 to 150,000 clones, approximately 57% being singletons. The source material was CD4+ T cells sorted from blood, sampled at week 4, from a patient treated with tofacitinib. The receptors originated from a human donor with alopecia areata.

The genes are TRBV7-2 and TRBJ2-7; TRBD2 matches at 10 bases. Per germline, CDR1 SGHTA and CDR2 FQGNSA. This CDR3 spans 14 amino acids. The V gene end was trimmed by 5 bases and the J gene end by 7 bases; junction bases not matched to a gene: 8. The CDR3 DNA reads as TGTGCCAGCAGCACAAGCGGGAGGGCCAAAGAGCAGTACTTC. Protein product: CASSTSGRAKEQYF.

The V call is TRBV27, the J call TRBJ2-7; the D gene is possibly TRBD2 (6 bases). V lost 5 bases to trimming and J lost 2 bases, with 16 bases between them. This CDR3 comprises 15 residues. In germline, CDR1 is MNHEY, CDR2 SMNVEV (reference sequence). DNA for the CDR3: TGTGCCAGCAGTCGAAGACTAGACCCCCCCTACGAGCAGTACTTC. This codes for CASSRRLDPPYEQYF.

The sample holds one count of this clone. V gene TRBV29-1 combines with J gene TRBJ1-2; 7 nucleotides agree with TRBD1. J was trimmed by 3 bases and V by 5 bases; bases with no gene match: 12. CDR1 and CDR2 from the germline V gene are SQVTM and ANQGSEA. CDR3 length: 15 residues. The chain's CDR3 is CSVYAGGDLDYGYTF. The DNA for the CDR3 is TGCAGCGTTTATGCAGGGGGGGATTTGGACTATGGCTACACCTTC.

CDR3: CASSATGLASYEQYF. CDR3 coding DNA: TGTGCCAGCAGCGCTACGGGACTAGCTAGCTACGAGCAGTACTTC. The rearrangement links TRBV9 to TRBJ2-7, with 9 bases matching TRBD2. The germline CDR1 and CDR2 sequences are SGDLS and YYNGEE. This CDR3 is built from 15 residues. J was trimmed by 3 bases and V by 3 bases; bases with no gene match: 7.

CDR3 bases: TGTGCCAGCAGCCAAGAGATCAACGGGCAGCCCCAGCATTTT. Its protein product is CASSQEINGQPQHF. The chain employs TRBV4-2 and TRBJ1-5; D ambiguous. Per germline, CDR1 LGHNA and CDR2 YNFKEQ. The CDR3 covers 14 residues. The V gene lost 0 bases and the J gene lost 7 bases, with 10 bases spanning the gap.

This clone has just one count. This chain uses TRBV5-1 with TRBJ2-5; TRBD2 agrees at 7 bases. The CDR3 contains 14 residues. V lost 2 bases and J lost 1; bases outside the gene matches: 2. From germline, CDR1 is SGHRS and CDR2 YFSETQ. The CDR3 region has the DNA TGCGCCAGCAGCTTTCGGACTAGCCAAGAGACCCAGTACTTC. It translates to CASSFRTSQETQYF.

V and J are TRBV9 and TRBJ2-2, with D perhaps TRBD1 (6 bases). CDR3 size: 15 residues. Trimming stripped 4 bases from V and 0 bases from J, with 10 bases between. In germline, CDR1 is SGDLS, CDR2 YYNGEE. CDR3 coding DNA: TGTGCCAGCAGCCCCCGGACAGCGAACACCGGGGAGCTGTTTTTT. Translation: CASSPRTANTGELFF.